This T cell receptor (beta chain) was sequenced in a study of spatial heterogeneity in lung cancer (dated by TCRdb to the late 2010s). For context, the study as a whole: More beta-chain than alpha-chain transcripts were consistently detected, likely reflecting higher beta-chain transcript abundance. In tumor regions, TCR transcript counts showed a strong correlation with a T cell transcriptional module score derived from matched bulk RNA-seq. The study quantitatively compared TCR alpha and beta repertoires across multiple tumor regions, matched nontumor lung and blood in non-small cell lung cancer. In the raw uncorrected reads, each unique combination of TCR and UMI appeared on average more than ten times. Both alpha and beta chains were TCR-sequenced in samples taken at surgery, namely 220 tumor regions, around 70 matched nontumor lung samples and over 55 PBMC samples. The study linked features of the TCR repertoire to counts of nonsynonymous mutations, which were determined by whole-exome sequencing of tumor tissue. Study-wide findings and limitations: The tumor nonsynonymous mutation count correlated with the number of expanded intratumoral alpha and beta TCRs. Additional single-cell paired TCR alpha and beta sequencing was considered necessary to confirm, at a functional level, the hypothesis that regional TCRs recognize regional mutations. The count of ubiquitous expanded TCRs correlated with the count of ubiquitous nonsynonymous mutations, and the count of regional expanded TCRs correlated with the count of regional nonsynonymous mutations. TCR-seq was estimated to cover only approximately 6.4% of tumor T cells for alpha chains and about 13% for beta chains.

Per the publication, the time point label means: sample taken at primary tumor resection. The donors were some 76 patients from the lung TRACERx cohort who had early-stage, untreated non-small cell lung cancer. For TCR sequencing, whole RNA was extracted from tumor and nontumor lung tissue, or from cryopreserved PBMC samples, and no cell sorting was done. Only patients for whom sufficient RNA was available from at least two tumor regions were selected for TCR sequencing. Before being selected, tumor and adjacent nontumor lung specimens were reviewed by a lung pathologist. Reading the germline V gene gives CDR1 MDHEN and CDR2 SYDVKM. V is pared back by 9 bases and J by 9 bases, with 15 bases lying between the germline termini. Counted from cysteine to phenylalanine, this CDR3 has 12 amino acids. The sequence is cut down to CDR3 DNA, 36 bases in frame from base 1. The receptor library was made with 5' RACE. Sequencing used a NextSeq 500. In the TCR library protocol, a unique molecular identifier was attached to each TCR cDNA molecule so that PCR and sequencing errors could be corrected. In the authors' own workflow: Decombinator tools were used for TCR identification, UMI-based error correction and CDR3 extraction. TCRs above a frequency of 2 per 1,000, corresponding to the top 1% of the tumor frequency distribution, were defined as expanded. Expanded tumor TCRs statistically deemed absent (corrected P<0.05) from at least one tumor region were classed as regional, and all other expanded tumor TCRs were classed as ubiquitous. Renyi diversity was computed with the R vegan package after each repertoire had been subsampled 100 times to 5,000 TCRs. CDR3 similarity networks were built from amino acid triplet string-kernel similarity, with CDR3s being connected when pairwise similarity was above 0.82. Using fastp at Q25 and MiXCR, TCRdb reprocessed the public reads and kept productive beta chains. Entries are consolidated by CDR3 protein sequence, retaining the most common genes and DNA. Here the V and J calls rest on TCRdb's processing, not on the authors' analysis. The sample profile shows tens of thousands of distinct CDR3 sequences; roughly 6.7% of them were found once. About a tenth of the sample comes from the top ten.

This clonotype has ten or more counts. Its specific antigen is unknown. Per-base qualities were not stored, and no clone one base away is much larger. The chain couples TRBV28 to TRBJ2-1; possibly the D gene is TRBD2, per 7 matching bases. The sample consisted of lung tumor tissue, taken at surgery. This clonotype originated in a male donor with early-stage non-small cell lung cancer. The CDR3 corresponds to CASIGGVAEQFF. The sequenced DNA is TGTGCCAGTATAGGGGGGGTAGCTGAGCAGTTCTTC.